A single sample is the source of the 21 T cell receptor beta chains below, sequenced in a study of T-cell memory formation after mild COVID-19. TCRdb used MiXCR to reprocess the 5' RACE reads, holding one entry per CDR3 protein. The sample records approximately 89,000 distinct CDR3 sequences, around 25% being singletons. The sequenced sample was PBMCs or a T cell subset sorted from them (not recorded which). These TCRs come from a man aged 18 to 30 who had mild COVID-19 (a few samples of this study predate the infection). Cell type and time point are not known.

This clonotype was seen more than once but under ten times. The chain links TRBV4-3 to TRBJ1-2; D unresolved. This CDR3 has 12 amino acids. Per germline, CDR1 LGHNA and CDR2 YSLEER. Deletions cut 3 bases from V and 10 bases from J, with 12 bases between. The CDR3 reads CASSHPDRNYTF. The CDR3 DNA sequence: TGCGCCAGCAGCCACCCCGATAGGAACTACACCTTC.

V is TRBV4-3 and J is TRBJ1-4; D uncertain. Deletions cut 0 bases from V and 0 bases from J, with 5 bases between. Germline V gene lookup returns CDR1 LGHNA and CDR2 YSLEER. This CDR3 comprises 15 residues. The chain's CDR3 is CASSQDFSTNEKLFF. The CDR3 coding sequence is TGCGCCAGCAGCCAAGATTTCTCAACTAATGAAAAACTGTTTTTT.

This clonotype appeared a few times. The genes are TRBV6-5 and TRBJ2-7; tentatively, D is TRBD1 (6 bases). Germline V lookup: CDR1 MNHEY, CDR2 SVGAGI. V was pared by 0 bases and J by 6 bases, with 12 bases between. CDR3 length equals 14 residues. The CDR3 DNA sequence: TGTGCCAGCAGTTACTCACAGGGCACTCTCGAGCAGTACTTC. Amino acids: CASSYSQGTLEQYF.

The CDR3 DNA reads TGCAGTGCTAGAGAGGGACTAGCGGGGTACTCCTACGAGCAGTACGTC. Translation: CSAREGLAGYSYEQYV. The V call is TRBV20-1, the J call TRBJ2-7; 13 nucleotides agree with TRBD2. Germline loops: CDR1 DFQATT, CDR2 SNEGSKA (reference sequence). This CDR3 has 16 amino acids. V was clipped by 0 bases and J by 0 bases; unmatched bases: 2.

The V call is TRBV28, the J call TRBJ2-1; D not certain. Trimming removed 4 bases at V and 0 bases at J, with 10 bases between. The CDR3 extends over 15 amino acids. CDR1 MDHEN and CDR2 SYDVKM come from the germline V gene. Written as DNA, the CDR3 is TGTGCCAGCAGTTGGCGGCGAAGCTCCTACAATGAGCAGTTCTTC. Protein sequence: CASSWRRSSYNEQFF.

CDR3 region: CASTPGGTSTDTQYF. As DNA, the CDR3 is TGTGCCAGCACCCCCGGAGGGACTAGCACAGATACGCAGTATTTT. V usage is TRBV27 and J usage is TRBJ2-3, with a tentative D call TRBD2 (6 bases). The CDR3 extends over 15 amino acids. V lost 7 bases and J 0 bases, leaving 14 bases between the germline ends. Looked up from germline, CDR1 is MNHEY and CDR2 is SMNVEV (reference sequence).

The sample holds a few counts of this clonotype. The gene calls are TRBV27 and TRBJ1-4; D is unresolved. Germline V gene sequence: CDR1 MNHEY, CDR2 SMNVEV (reference sequence). Trimming stripped 6 bases from V and 7 bases from J, with 6 bases between. The CDR3 length is 11 residues. Here the CDR3 reads CASSRGEKLFF. In DNA form, the CDR3 reads TGTGCCAGCAGCCGCGGTGAAAAACTGTTTTTT. Using reference TRBV27 and TRBJ1-4 for the parts outside the CDR3, the full variable domain is EAQVTQNPRYLITVTGKKLTVTCSQNMNHEYMSWYRQDPGLGLRQIYYSMNVEVTDKGDVPEGYKVSRKEKRNFPLILESPSPNQTSLYFCASSRGEKLFFGSGTQLSVL.

The genes are TRBV12-3 or TRBV12-4 and TRBJ2-1; D perhaps matches TRBD2 (5 bases). This CDR3 spans 10 amino acids. Trimming took 5 bases from V and 13 from J, leaving 9 bases between them. The CDR3 reads CASSPGVQFF. DNA of the CDR3: TGTGCCAGCAGTCCCGGGGTCCAGTTCTTC.

As DNA, the CDR3 is TGCAGTGCGCCTGGACTAGCGGGGGGGGCAGATACGCAGTATTTT. It codes for CSAPGLAGGADTQYF. This chain uses TRBV20-1 with TRBJ2-3; 15 nucleotides agree with TRBD2. The CDR3 is 15 residues long. Germline assignment: CDR1 DFQATT and CDR2 SNEGSKA (reference sequence). The V segment lost 6 bases and the J segment 4 bases; nucleotides outside the gene matches: 5.

This chain joins TRBV3-1 and TRBJ2-2, with 7 bases fitting TRBD1. J lost 1 base, V lost 0 bases, and 17 bases had no gene match. The CDR3 runs 21 residues. Germline V gene sequence: CDR1 LGHDT, CDR2 YNNKEL (reference sequence). Written as DNA, the CDR3 is TGTGCCAGCAGCCAAGATGGGAACCGGGACAGCCGATGGGGGAACACCGGGGAGCTGTTTTTT. Protein: CASSQDGNRDSRWGNTGELFF.

This clonotype turned up a few times. The V gene is TRBV28, the J gene TRBJ2-1, with 11 bases matching TRBD2. Trimming took 6 bases from V and 6 from J; bases not matched to a gene: 4. This CDR3 comprises 14 residues. Per the germline V gene, CDR1 is MDHEN and CDR2 is SYDVKM. The CDR3 spells CASSPGLAANEQFF. In nucleotides, the CDR3 is TGTGCCAGCAGCCCGGGACTAGCGGCCAATGAGCAGTTCTTC. Using reference TRBV28 and TRBJ2-1 for the parts outside the CDR3, the full variable domain is DVKVTQSSRYLVKRTGEKVFLECVQDMDHENMFWYRQDPGLGLRLIYFSYDVKMKEKGDIPEGYSVSREKKERFSLILESASTNQTSMYLCASSPGLAANEQFFGPGTRLTVL.

The rearrangement uses TRBV7-9 and TRBJ2-5; TRBD1 aligns across 8 bases. Germline V gene lookup returns CDR1 SEHNR and CDR2 FQNEAQ (reference sequence). V lost 2 bases to trimming and J lost 3 bases; unmatched junction nucleotides: 5. The CDR3 has 15 amino acids. The CDR3 nucleotides are TGTGCCAGCAGCTTAATTGCGACAGGGGAAGAGACCCAGTACTTC. It translates to CASSLIATGEETQYF.

V is TRBV6-2 or TRBV6-3 and J is TRBJ1-5; 7 bases are shared with TRBD1. The CDR3 has 13 residues. The V gene's germline CDR1 is MNHEY and CDR2 SVGEGT. V gave up 8 bases and J gave up 12 bases; unmatched junction bases: 13. The chain's CDR3 is CASGNYRQGGQHF. The CDR3, as DNA: TGTGCCAGCGGAAACTACCGACAGGGCGGCCAGCATTTT.

V is TRBV12-3 or TRBV12-4 and J is TRBJ1-2, with D unresolved. CDR3 size: 13 residues. V lost 6 bases and J 4 bases, leaving 12 bases between the germline ends. The CDR3 bases are TGTGCCAGCAGGCTAACAGAATCCTATGGCTACACCTTC. Translating it yields CASRLTESYGYTF.

This clonotype appeared a few times. The chain carries TRBV5-6 and TRBJ2-1; 8 positions agree with TRBD2. Germline V lookup: CDR1 SGHDT, CDR2 YYEEEE. J gave up 1 base and V 2 bases, and 11 bases lay outside the gene matches. The CDR3 covers 18 residues. This chain's CDR3 is CASSFVVRGARSYNEQFF. The CDR3 coding sequence is TGTGCCAGCAGCTTCGTAGTGCGGGGGGCCCGATCCTACAATGAGCAGTTCTTC.

Only a few counts were recorded for this clonotype. The chain has TRBV30 and TRBJ2-7, with D possibly TRBD1 on 6 matching bases. The CDR3 is 14 amino acids. Germline V gene data show CDR1 as GTSNPN and CDR2 as SVGIG (reference sequence). Trimming left V 3 bases short and J 0 bases short, with 12 bases between. The CDR3 nucleotides read TGTGCCTGGAGCATGGACAGCCTCTCCTACGAGCAGTACTTC. Its translation: CAWSMDSLSYEQYF.

J is TRBJ2-7 and V is TRBV3-1; D is undetermined. V was trimmed by 0 bases and J by 7 bases, leaving 7 bases between them. Germline loops: CDR1 LGHDT, CDR2 YNNKEL (reference sequence). This CDR3 has 12 residues. The CDR3 coding sequence is TGTGCCAGCAGCCAAGAACCCAGGGAGCAGTACTTC. Protein: CASSQEPREQYF.

This clonotype appeared a few times. This chain joins TRBV7-9 and TRBJ2-7; the D is unclear. The germline CDR1 and CDR2 sequences are SEHNR and FQNEAQ (reference sequence). The CDR3 spans 11 residues. V lost 5 bases and J 3 bases, leaving 5 bases between the germline ends. CDR3: CASSINYEQYF. The CDR3 region has the DNA TGTGCCAGCAGCATTAACTACGAGCAGTACTTC.

This clonotype was observed a few times. The chain joins TRBV11-2 to TRBJ2-5; TRBD1 matches at 7 bases. This CDR3 spans 13 amino acids. CDR1 and CDR2 (germline): SGHAT, FQNNGV. Germline trimming cut 5 bases from V and 4 bases from J; bases unmatched to any gene: 4. CDR3 residues: CASSIRQGETQYF. In DNA form, the CDR3 reads TGTGCCAGCAGCATTCGACAGGGAGAGACCCAGTACTTC.

This clonotype was detected only a few times. The chain has TRBV6-5 and TRBJ1-2; D gene ambiguous. Germline V CDR1 and CDR2: MNHEY, SVGAGI. The CDR3 length is 14 residues. The V gene lost 0 bases and the J gene lost 4 bases, with 9 bases spanning the gap. CDR3 nucleotides: TGTGCCAGCAGTTACTCGGGCAGCCGCTATGGCTACACCTTC. It is translated as CASSYSGSRYGYTF.

This clonotype has only a few counts. This chain uses TRBV4-1 with TRBJ1-1; possibly TRBD1 for D (6 bases). CDR3 length: 14 amino acids. Trimming left V 4 bases short and J 0 bases short, with 9 bases between. CDR1 is MGHRA, CDR2 YSYEKL, per germline. The CDR3 DNA sequence: TGCGCCAGCAGCCGGACAGAAATGAACACTGAAGCTTTCTTT. Amino acid sequence: CASSRTEMNTEAFF.